The next 29 T cell receptor beta chains were all read from a single sample in a study of T-cell reconstitution after alpha-beta-depleted transplantation in children. A TCRbeta library incorporating unique molecular identifiers was prepared. MiXCR, run by TCRdb on the PCR reads, gives a single entry per CDR3 protein. The sample yields approximately 650,000 distinct CDR3 sequences, over 10% seen once. This specimen was PBMCs, taken before TCRalphabeta/CD19-depleted stem cell transplant. These TCRs come from a girl under 10 years old with congenital amegakaryocytic thrombocytopenia, due to receive a stem cell transplant.

In this sample, this clonotype turned up a few times. V and J are TRBV20-1 and TRBJ2-1, with 12 bases lining up with TRBD2. This CDR3 has 15 residues. Germline values: CDR1 DFQATT, CDR2 SNEGSKA (reference sequence). J gave up 4 bases and V 6 bases, and 7 bases lay outside the gene matches. The CDR3 here is CSATIGLAGYNEQFF. The CDR3 bases are TGCAGTGCCACCATTGGACTAGCGGGGTACAATGAGCAGTTCTTC.

The J gene is TRBJ2-2, the V gene TRBV12-3 or TRBV12-4; D unclear. V was clipped by 3 bases and J by 6 bases, with 8 bases between them. CDR3 length: 13 residues. The CDR3 DNA reads TGTGCCAGCAGTTTGAGGAGCGCCGGGGAGCTGTTTTTT. This gives the protein CASSLRSAGELFF.

This clonotype occurred a few times. This CDR3 is CASSPLDRLSDEQYF. CDR3 nucleotides: TGTGCCAGCAGCCCACTTGACAGGCTGTCCGACGAGCAGTACTTC. The chain employs TRBV7-9 and TRBJ2-7, with D possibly matching TRBD1 (6 bases). The CDR3 consists of 15 residues. V lost 5 bases and J lost 5, with 19 bases in between. CDR1 is SEHNR, CDR2 FQNEAQ, per germline (reference sequence).

This clonotype was found many times. The chain is built from TRBV15 and TRBJ2-3, with TRBD2 identical over 7 bases. CDR1 and CDR2 (germline): LNHNV, YYDKDF (reference sequence). V trimming: 1 base; J trimming: 0 bases; junction bases outside the gene matches: 10. The CDR3 spans 18 residues. This CDR3 is CATSRAKLAYTSTDTQYF. CDR3 in DNA: TGTGCCACCAGCAGAGCTAAACTAGCGTATACTAGCACAGATACGCAGTATTTT.

This clonotype has ten or more counts. This sequence joins TRBV5-1 and TRBJ1-2, with D possibly TRBD1 on 6 matching bases. The V and J ends lost 4 bases and 4 bases respectively, with 11 bases between them. Germline loops: CDR1 SGHRS, CDR2 YFSETQ. The CDR3 has 13 amino acids. The CDR3 protein is CASSLLDSYGYTF. Written as DNA, the CDR3 is TGCGCCAGCAGCCTATTGGACAGCTATGGCTACACCTTC.

This clonotype was observed at least ten times. The rearrangement joins TRBV12-3 or TRBV12-4 to TRBJ2-1, with 9 nucleotides matching TRBD2. The CDR3 runs to 16 residues. Trimming at V came to 7 bases and at J to 3 bases, leaving 10 bases not matched to a gene. Here the CDR3 reads CASIPDLAGLYNEQFF. In DNA, the CDR3 is TGTGCCAGCATCCCAGATCTAGCGGGGCTCTACAATGAGCAGTTCTTC.

This clonotype appeared a few times. The V call is TRBV4-1, the J call TRBJ2-1; D uncertain. Germline assignment: CDR1 MGHRA and CDR2 YSYEKL. The CDR3 extends over 14 amino acids. The V gene lost 5 bases and the J gene lost 2 bases, with 10 bases spanning the gap. The CDR3 loop reads CASSVSWTYNEQFF. The DNA of the CDR3 is TGCGCCAGCAGCGTTAGTTGGACCTACAATGAGCAGTTCTTC.

J is TRBJ2-7 and V is TRBV20-1, with D possibly TRBD1 on 6 matching bases. V was cut by 5 bases and J by 3 bases, with 20 bases left in between. CDR1 and CDR2 (germline): DFQATT, SNEGSKA (reference sequence). The CDR3 is 15 amino acids. The CDR3 DNA reads TGCAGTGCTCTACTTTGGACAGAAAAGAACTACGAGCAGTACTTC. Protein product: CSALLWTEKNYEQYF.

The genes are TRBV12-3 or TRBV12-4 and TRBJ2-4; tentatively, D is TRBD1 (5 bases). Trimming shortened V by 6 bases and J by 0 bases, and 18 bases separated the two germline ends. The CDR3 is 17 residues long. This CDR3 reads CASSYRGTTIAKNIQYF. In DNA form, the CDR3 reads TGTGCCAGCAGCTATAGGGGCACTACCATAGCCAAAAACATTCAGTACTTC.

The chain is built from TRBV14 and TRBJ2-1, with a possible D match to TRBD2 (5 bases). Trimming stripped 2 bases from V and 2 bases from J, with 10 bases between. Germline CDR1 and CDR2: SGHDN and FVKESK. The CDR3 extends over 15 amino acids. The CDR3 here is CASSQLQRTYNEQFF. CDR3 DNA sequence: TGTGCCAGCAGCCAACTCCAGCGGACCTACAATGAGCAGTTCTTC.

The rearrangement links TRBV28 to TRBJ1-4, with TRBD1 as a possible D gene (5 bases). CDR3 size: 18 residues. Germline loops: CDR1 MDHEN, CDR2 SYDVKM. V dropped 5 bases and J dropped 4 bases, with 23 bases sitting between them. Here the CDR3 DNA reads TGTGCCAGCAGTCCATCCCCGTGGACACCGGGGATTAATGAAAAACTGTTTTTT. Amino acid sequence: CASSPSPWTPGINEKLFF.

This clonotype has ten or more counts. The chain carries TRBV12-3 or TRBV12-4 and TRBJ2-1; 7 positions match TRBD1. Trimming took 6 bases from V and 4 from J; bases not matched to a gene: 9. The CDR3 runs to 15 residues. The CDR3 spells CASSRTGTEYNEQFF. The CDR3 bases are TGTGCCAGCAGCCGAACCGGGACAGAGTACAATGAGCAGTTCTTC.

The CDR3 spells CSASRGGLGNQPQHF. The DNA for the CDR3 is TGCAGTGCTAGTCGCGGAGGGCTCGGCAATCAGCCCCAGCATTTT. This sequence joins TRBV20-1 and TRBJ1-5, with unresolved D. CDR3 length equals 15 residues. Germline V gene data show CDR1 as DFQATT and CDR2 as SNEGSKA (reference sequence). V was trimmed by 3 bases and J by 2 bases, leaving 14 bases between them.

This clonotype came up many times. The chain links TRBV12-3 or TRBV12-4 to TRBJ2-7, with 7 bases matching TRBD1. The CDR3 is made up of 14 amino acids. The J segment lost 5 bases and the V segment lost 5 bases, leaving 9 bases of the junction unmatched. CDR3 loop: CASSVDRSGNEQYF. The CDR3 coding sequence is TGTGCCAGCAGTGTGGACAGGAGTGGGAACGAGCAGTACTTC.

Ten or more counts support this clonotype. The CDR3 here is CAWSPNWGRRGYTF. The CDR3, as DNA: TGTGCCTGGAGCCCAAATTGGGGAAGGAGAGGCTACACCTTC. This rearrangement joins TRBV30 to TRBJ1-2; D not certain. Per germline, CDR1 GTSNPN and CDR2 SVGIG (reference sequence). CDR3 size: 14 residues. The germline V and J ends were trimmed by 3 bases and 8 bases, with 19 bases remaining between them. The complete variable domain, with remaining parts taken from reference TRBV30 and TRBJ1-2, reads SQTIHQWPATLVQPVGSPLSLECTVEGTSNPNLYWYRQAAGRGLQLLFYSVGIGQISSEVPQNLSASRPQDRQFILSSKKLLLSDSGFYLCAWSPNWGRRGYTFGSGTRLTVV.

This clonotype was seen only a few times. The CDR3 DNA follows: TGTGCCAGCAGCTTTCGACAGACTAGCTCCTACGAGCAGTACTTC. Translation gives CASSFRQTSSYEQYF. The rearrangement uses TRBV5-5 and TRBJ2-7, with TRBD2 as a possible D gene (6 bases). The germline V and J ends were trimmed by 2 bases and 0 bases, with 12 bases remaining between them. This CDR3 has 15 residues. Germline CDR1 and CDR2: SGHKS and YYEKEE (reference sequence). The entire variable domain, with the rest obtained from reference TRBV5-5 and TRBJ2-7, is as follows: DAGVTQSPTHLIKTRGQQVTLRCSPISGHKSVSWYQQVLGQGPQFIFQYYEKEERGRGNFPDRFSARQFPNYSSELNVNALLLGDSALYLCASSFRQTSSYEQYFGPGTRLTVT.

This chain uses TRBV29-1 with TRBJ2-5, with TRBD1 identical over 7 bases. The CDR3 loop spans 16 amino acids. V shed 4 bases and J 4 bases; nucleotides not matched to a gene: 15. Germline lookup yields CDR1 SQVTM and CDR2 ANQGSEA. The CDR3 DNA is TGCAGCGTTGCTGGCAGGGACGGAGAGGGGGCAGAGACCCAGTACTTC. Translating gives CSVAGRDGEGAETQYF.

This clonotype was recorded at least ten times. The rearrangement joins TRBV20-1 to TRBJ2-3, with 12 nucleotides matching TRBD2. This CDR3 is 15 amino acids long. The germline V gene has CDR1 DFQATT and CDR2 SNEGSKA (reference sequence). V was clipped by 6 bases and J by 9 bases; unmatched bases: 13. The CDR3 coding sequence is TGCAGTGCCATTACTAGCGGGAGGTCTAAAGCAACGCAGTATTTT. It is translated as CSAITSGRSKATQYF.

There are a few counts of this clonotype. V usage is TRBV29-1 and J usage is TRBJ1-5; D is possibly TRBD1 (6 bases). The germline V gene has CDR1 SQVTM and CDR2 ANQGSEA. The CDR3 has 13 residues. V gave up 6 bases and J gave up 9 bases, with 18 bases separating them. The CDR3 protein is CSVARTVDGPQHF. The DNA of the CDR3 is TGCAGCGTCGCTCGGACAGTCGATGGGCCCCAGCATTTT.

The V call is TRBV5-1, the J call TRBJ2-1; 10 bases fit TRBD2. Germline trimming cut 8 bases from V and 5 bases from J; bases unmatched to any gene: 16. CDR1 and CDR2 from the germline V gene are SGHRS and YFSETQ. CDR3 length equals 17 residues. This chain's CDR3 is CARGSRQPSGSHNEQFF. Here the CDR3 DNA reads TGCGCCAGGGGCTCCAGGCAACCTAGCGGGAGCCACAATGAGCAGTTCTTC.

This clonotype has more than one count but fewer than ten. This chain links TRBV14 with TRBJ2-1; 8 bases are shared with TRBD2. Germline CDR1 is SGHDN and CDR2 is FVKESK. V gave up 2 bases and J gave up 2 bases; unmatched junction bases: 5. This CDR3 has 16 residues. Here the CDR3 reads CASSQLGRAAYNEQFF. The CDR3 DNA reads TGTGCCAGCAGCCAACTCGGGAGGGCCGCCTACAATGAGCAGTTCTTC. The full variable domain, with the rest looked up from reference TRBV14 and TRBJ2-1, is EAGVTQFPSHSVIEKGQTVTLRCDPISGHDNLYWYRRVMGKEIKFLLHFVKESKQDESGMPNNRFLAERTGGTYSTLKVQPAELEDSGVYFCASSQLGRAAYNEQFFGPGTRLTVL.

This clonotype came up a few times. This chain connects TRBV20-1 to TRBJ2-7; the D is unclear. Per the germline V gene, CDR1 is DFQATT and CDR2 is SNEGSKA (reference sequence). Trimming left V 6 bases short and J 2 bases short, with 8 bases between. This CDR3 is 11 amino acids long. The CDR3 sequence: CSASAAYEQYF. For the CDR3, the DNA is TGCAGTGCCTCCGCCGCCTACGAGCAGTACTTC.

About this clonotype: A much larger clone is a single base away; this may be a read error. The CDR3 does not end in the conserved phenylalanine or tryptophan, so this is likely a read error. The rearrangement links TRBV9 to TRBJ2-1; no firm D call. The V end lost 3 bases, the J end lost 7 bases, and 14 bases lay between the germline ends. This CDR3 spans 14 amino acids. The germline V gene encodes CDR1 SGDLS and CDR2 YYNGEE. CDR3 bases: TGTGCCAGCAGCGCCCAAAATCTAGGGAATGAGCAGTTCATC. It is translated as CASSAQNLGNEQFI.

This clonotype showed up many times. This chain uses TRBV12-3 or TRBV12-4 with TRBJ1-5; tentatively, D is TRBD1 (5 bases). Trimming removed 5 bases from V and 4 bases from J, with 12 bases in between. The CDR3 contains 14 residues. CDR3 DNA sequence: TGTGCCAGCAGTCCACAGGTTTCTAATCAGCCCCAGCATTTT. Protein: CASSPQVSNQPQHF.

This clonotype was picked up many times. V gene TRBV4-1 combines with J gene TRBJ2-5, with unresolved D. This CDR3 spans 15 amino acids. V was cut by 0 bases and J by 0 bases, with 8 bases left in between. Per the germline V gene, CDR1 is MGHRA and CDR2 is YSYEKL. The CDR3 loop reads CASSQDPTHQETQYF. DNA for the CDR3: TGCGCCAGCAGCCAAGATCCTACGCACCAAGAGACCCAGTACTTC.

The chain employs TRBV11-2 and TRBJ2-7; the D is unclear. The V end lost 5 bases, the J end lost 3 bases, and 11 bases lay between the germline ends. From germline, CDR1 is SGHAT and CDR2 FQNNGV. CDR3 size: 13 residues. The CDR3 is CASSAALGYEQYF. CDR3 nucleotides: TGTGCCAGCAGCGCCGCTCTGGGCTACGAGCAGTACTTC.

The sample holds many counts of this clonotype. The chain has TRBV7-9 and TRBJ1-1; no definite D call. The germline gives CDR1 SEHNR, CDR2 FQNEAQ (reference sequence). This CDR3 is 15 amino acids long. The V gene lost 7 bases and the J gene lost 0 bases, with 15 bases spanning the gap. The CDR3 is CASTPKEAMNTEAFF. Written as DNA, the CDR3 is TGTGCCAGCACCCCTAAGGAGGCTATGAACACTGAAGCTTTCTTT.

This clonotype was observed many times. V gene TRBV5-1 combines with J gene TRBJ2-4, with a weak D call TRBD2 (6 bases). The CDR3 contains 15 residues. V dropped 1 base and J dropped 3 bases, with 11 bases sitting between them. Germline assignment: CDR1 SGHRS and CDR2 YFSETQ. CDR3 nucleotides: TGCGCCAGCAGCTTGTGGCAGGGAGGCAAAAACATTCAGTACTTC. Translating gives CASSLWQGGKNIQYF.

In this sample, this clonotype turned up many times. The rearrangement links TRBV5-1 to TRBJ2-3; TRBD2 might be the D (5 bases). Trimming shortened V by 2 bases and J by 2 bases, and 9 bases separated the two germline ends. Germline CDR1 is SGHRS and CDR2 is YFSETQ. The CDR3 consists of 14 residues. The chain's CDR3 is CASSLADITDTQYF. CDR3 DNA sequence: TGCGCCAGCAGCTTAGCGGATATCACAGATACGCAGTATTTT.